This T cell receptor beta chain was captured in a study of cytomegalovirus exposure and HLA in healthy donors (dated by TCRdb to the late 2010s). In the study overall: In an earlier analysis of under 750 of the donors, approximately 300 Gb of sequence data and 117 million unique TCR beta sequences from 180 million or so T cells were reported. An early release that covered about 600 HLA-typed donors contained approximately 300 gigabases of sequencing data and 80 million or so unique TCR sequences. Of the 350 to 400 genotyped donors, around 81% fell in the genetic ancestry cluster associated with self-reported Caucasian donors. The aim of the study was to test whether cataloging public T cell receptors could identify signatures of past pathogen exposure. The study used immunosequencing to profile the T cell repertoires of 670 or so subjects and linked those repertoires to cytomegalovirus serostatus. Besides the first cohort of more than 650 subjects, a separate validation cohort made up of 95 to 150 different subjects was used. High-throughput TCR immunosequencing, statistical association of individual TCRs with disease status, and machine learning were combined to predict cytomegalovirus infection status. A later analysis re-examined previously published TCR beta repertoires from more than 600 donors and added high-resolution HLA genotyping to investigate patterns of TCR occurrence. In the later analysis, no new phenotypic data were used to find candidate immune exposures; instead, reliance was placed on TCR beta sequences and their occurrence across donors. To decide whether each TCR beta V gene segment behaved as functional or pseudogenic, an earlier analysis of approximately 620 of the donors relied on high-throughput TCR beta sequencing. Donor age, sex, ethnicity and CMV serostatus were compiled alongside the repertoire data. A later genetic analysis used genome-wide SNP genotypes for about 60% of the 666 donors, treating that subset as a discovery cohort. Every discovery cohort repertoire had been produced on one sequencing platform. Both class I and class II loci were covered by HLA typing, at four-digit resolution. Typing coverage varied by locus: about 620-630 donors for A, B, C, DRB1 and DQB1; 500 to 550 for DQA1; more than 600 for DPA1; roughly 450 for DPB1. Roughly five DR-DQ haplotypes were handled as single units for association and clustering because linkage in the cohort was strong. Among 398 genotyped donors of the cohort, an average of roughly 230,000 unique TCR beta nucleotide sequences was sequenced per donor, of which roughly 17% were non-productive.

Via the germline V gene (reference sequence), CDR1 is SGHNT and CDR2 YYREEE. Its CDR3 holds 15 amino acids, cysteine through phenylalanine. Only CDR3 DNA remains: 45 bases, in frame from the first base. Libraries came from the immunoSEQ multiplex PCR assay. For the multiplex PCR, a mixture combining 60 forward primers for TCR Vbeta segments and 13 reverse primers for TCR Jbeta segments was used. The CDR3 region of rearranged TCR beta genes was amplified from genomic DNA by a multiplex PCR assay. On the Illumina HiSeq System, the amplified TCR beta libraries were sequenced as 87-base-pair reads. As for the authors' bioinformatics: A later analysis counted around 72 million unique TCR beta chains across the 650 to 800 repertoires, and some 11 million of these chains were shared by at least two donors. Raw reads were error-corrected and collapsed into unique sequences with a nearest-neighbor algorithm that merged closely related sequences to remove PCR and sequencing errors. To assign V, D and J gene segments, CDR3 sequences were aligned to IMGT reference sequences. For a sequence to be retained, a match of at least six nucleotides was required to both a V gene segment and a J gene segment. Rearrangements were classified as productive when the CDR3 lacked stop codons and remained in frame with V and J, and all other rearrangements were classified as non-productive. Following IMGT convention, CDR3 was defined as the stretch from the second conserved V-encoded cysteine to the conserved J-encoded phenylalanine. The earlier analysis of a few hundred of the donors excluded any sequence lacking an unambiguous match to a single V gene segment. An earlier analysis of approximately 590 of the donors classified V segments as functional when productive rearrangements were above 56.7% and as segregating when the standard deviation between donors was above 5%. A statistical classification framework was built to diagnose cytomegalovirus status from the catalog of TCR beta chain sequences. In a later analysis, V and J genes were assigned by comparing TCR nucleotide sequences against IMGT/GENE-DB human TR gene sequences. The TCRdist pipeline was used in a later analysis to assign CDR3 sequences and most-parsimonious VDJ recombination scenarios. In a later analysis, each TCR beta chain was defined by its CDR3 amino acid sequence together with its V-gene family, and reads lacking a unique V-gene family were excluded. As a way to deal with suspected cross-contamination and a sequencing artifact, a later analysis dropped approximately 570 nucleotide sequences that were highly shared and had low generation probability. In a later analysis, a clonal expansion index was calculated for each public chain from normalized within-repertoire ranks of inferred template counts. In a later analysis, generation probabilities were computed with a VDJ recombination model fitted to out-of-frame rearrangements, and the resulting probabilities were checked against IGoR. In a later analysis, TCR-TCR, TCR-HLA and TCR-CMV co-occurrence was scored with hypergeometric tests, and a repertoire-size bias correction was applied to TCR pairs. To estimate false discovery rates, a later analysis permuted the HLA or CMV assignments 20 times. In a later analysis, co-occurring TCRs were grouped using DBSCAN, with TCRdist sequence similarity added in when clustering inside HLA-allele-positive subsets. For co-occurrence clustering, repertoires with fewer than 30,000 or more than 120,000 public chains were excluded, along with five or six repertoires with anomalous nucleotide sharing. TCRdb took over this immuneACCESS table, retaining in-frame rearrangements with V and J assigned. Such tables are incomplete; in checked studies, under half of the missing clones stem from an unresolved V gene, and the remainder is unexplained. V, J and clone size were drawn from that table, and D and trimming were deduced from the DNA. Across this sample there are some 130,000 clones, with 75% to 90% seen only once. Just over 2.5% of the sample is held by the ten biggest clonotypes.

In total, approximately 610 healthy bone marrow donors made up the cohort. At the time of sampling, all cohort members were nominally healthy, though unrecorded immune exposures were likely present. The donor tested CMV seronegative and was one of the 352 seronegative cohort members. A peripheral blood sample was provided by each donor, and peripheral blood mononuclear cells were used for TCR beta sequencing. The Qiagen DNeasy Blood Extraction Kit was used to extract genomic DNA from the blood cell samples. Concerning this clone: Its target antigen remains unknown. At one of its ends the junction is not consistent with the germline gene, which may arise from a read error.

General study outcomes and caveats: Correlated functional status among segregating V segments might reflect linkage disequilibrium, but an unknown experimental factor could not be ruled out. Presence/absence analyses assumed roughly uniform sequencing depth across donors, an assumption that may not hold. The study listed around 160 TCR beta chains as associated with cytomegalovirus. A further reported finding was that TCR beta sequences accurately predicted the HLA-A and HLA-B alleles for most subjects in the first cohort. In a later analysis, HLA-associated TCR beta chains showed more clonal expansion and lower generation probabilities than non-associated chains that were equally common. Compared with the roughly 700-donor mean, donors in an Asian-associated ancestry cluster had fewer N-insertions in productive TCRs, according to a later genetic analysis. Some IMGT-functional V segments, including TRBV6-2 and TRBV6-3, could not be distinguished by the 87-base-pair reads and were therefore excluded. While some public TCRs were present in many individuals, most TCR sequences turned up only very rarely across donors. Because counts were too low, 15 to 20 rarely observed V segments, including chromosome 9 orphons, were excluded from the earlier analysis of about 500 of the donors. Strong co-occurrence of HLA alleles, especially DR and DQ, made assigning TCR associations to individual alleles difficult. In vitro tests confirmed that a few of the cytomegalovirus-associated TCR beta chains recognize cytomegalovirus antigens. The cohort was sequenced for TCR beta chains only, and without alpha or paired-chain data the features that could be detected were limited. In a later analysis, several top co-occurrence clusters were reported to appear linked to parvovirus B19, influenza, CMV and Epstein-Barr virus. In a later genetic analysis, a missense DCLRE1C variant was associated with V-gene and J-gene trimming of TCR beta chains, and the association was replicated in an independent cohort. Cytomegalovirus status was reported to be diagnosed by the classifier with high specificity and sensitivity in both the original and validation cohorts. The authors suggested that the approach could potentially be generalized to other disease states and immunological phenotypes. The sequencing pipeline was judged likely to have produced a cluster of highly shared sequence variants as a technical artifact. CMV serostatus was the only immune exposure information available for the cohort. In a later analysis, most CMV-associated TCR beta chains were found to appear HLA-restricted, with HLA associations seemingly driven largely by CMV exposure. At a false discovery rate of 0.05, a later analysis linked around 15,000 TCR beta sequences to specific HLA alleles. Because HLA typing was missing for some donors at each locus, association tests included only the typed subset. According to a later analysis, TCR association rates differed among HLA loci, with DRB1 alleles showing the most associated TCRs and HLA-C alleles showing the fewest. Broadly in line with IMGT annotations, most TCR beta V segments showed up in productive rearrangements about 87% or about 30% of the time in an earlier analysis of several hundred of the donors.

The sequencing input was PBMCs. The source of this sequence is a man aged 25-45 years in good health and CMV-seronegative. Recombination linked TRBV5-4 to TRBJ2-7, with a weak D call of TRBD1 (5 bases match). In nucleotide form, the sequence is TGTGCCAGCAGCTTGGCGTCAGGGAATCCGTACGAGCAGTGCTTC. Translation gives CASSLASGNPYEQCF.